This T cell receptor beta chain was obtained from a study of cytomegalovirus exposure and HLA in healthy donors. Across the whole study: Genetic ancestry analysis placed approximately 80% of the 398 donors that were genotyped in the Caucasian-associated cluster.

Germline values: CDR1 LNHDA, CDR2 SQIVND (reference sequence). This CDR3 spans 18 amino acids. After removal of 7 bases from V and 5 bases from J, the junction contained 15 bases not matched to a gene. Primers included in the PCR were 60 Vbeta and 13 Jbeta primers. In the authors' workflow: In a later analysis, of tens of millions of unique beta chains, about 10 million appeared in at least two donors. Profiling relied on immunoSEQ multiplex PCR, and the TCRdb table lists in-frame clones only, not all of them. The V and J calls and clone size come from that table; D and trimming were worked out from the DNA. This sample carries about 130,000 clones, more than 65% of them seen once, and the ten largest clones take approximately 4.2%.

The TCR was taken from a male donor in good health and CMV-seropositive. Sample: PBMCs. The chain joins TRBV19 to TRBJ2-2; the match to TRBD2 covers 11 bases. The CDR3 DNA reads as TGTGCCAGTACCAAGGGGGTAGCGGGGGGGCCCGGGACCGGGGAGCTGTTTTTT. Translating gives CASTKGVAGGPGTGELFF.